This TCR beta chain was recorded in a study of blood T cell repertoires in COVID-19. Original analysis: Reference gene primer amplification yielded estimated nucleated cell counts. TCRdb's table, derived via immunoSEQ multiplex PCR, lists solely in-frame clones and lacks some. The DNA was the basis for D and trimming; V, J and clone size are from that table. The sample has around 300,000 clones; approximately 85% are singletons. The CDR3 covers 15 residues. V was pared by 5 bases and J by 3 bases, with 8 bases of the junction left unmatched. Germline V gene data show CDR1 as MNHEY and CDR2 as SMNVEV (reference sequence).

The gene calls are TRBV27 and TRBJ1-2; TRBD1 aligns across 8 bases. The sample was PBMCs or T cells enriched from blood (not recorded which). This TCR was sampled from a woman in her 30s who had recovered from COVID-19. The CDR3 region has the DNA TGTGCCAGCAGTAAACAGGGGGAATTATACTATGGCTACACCTTC. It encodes CASSKQGELYYGYTF.